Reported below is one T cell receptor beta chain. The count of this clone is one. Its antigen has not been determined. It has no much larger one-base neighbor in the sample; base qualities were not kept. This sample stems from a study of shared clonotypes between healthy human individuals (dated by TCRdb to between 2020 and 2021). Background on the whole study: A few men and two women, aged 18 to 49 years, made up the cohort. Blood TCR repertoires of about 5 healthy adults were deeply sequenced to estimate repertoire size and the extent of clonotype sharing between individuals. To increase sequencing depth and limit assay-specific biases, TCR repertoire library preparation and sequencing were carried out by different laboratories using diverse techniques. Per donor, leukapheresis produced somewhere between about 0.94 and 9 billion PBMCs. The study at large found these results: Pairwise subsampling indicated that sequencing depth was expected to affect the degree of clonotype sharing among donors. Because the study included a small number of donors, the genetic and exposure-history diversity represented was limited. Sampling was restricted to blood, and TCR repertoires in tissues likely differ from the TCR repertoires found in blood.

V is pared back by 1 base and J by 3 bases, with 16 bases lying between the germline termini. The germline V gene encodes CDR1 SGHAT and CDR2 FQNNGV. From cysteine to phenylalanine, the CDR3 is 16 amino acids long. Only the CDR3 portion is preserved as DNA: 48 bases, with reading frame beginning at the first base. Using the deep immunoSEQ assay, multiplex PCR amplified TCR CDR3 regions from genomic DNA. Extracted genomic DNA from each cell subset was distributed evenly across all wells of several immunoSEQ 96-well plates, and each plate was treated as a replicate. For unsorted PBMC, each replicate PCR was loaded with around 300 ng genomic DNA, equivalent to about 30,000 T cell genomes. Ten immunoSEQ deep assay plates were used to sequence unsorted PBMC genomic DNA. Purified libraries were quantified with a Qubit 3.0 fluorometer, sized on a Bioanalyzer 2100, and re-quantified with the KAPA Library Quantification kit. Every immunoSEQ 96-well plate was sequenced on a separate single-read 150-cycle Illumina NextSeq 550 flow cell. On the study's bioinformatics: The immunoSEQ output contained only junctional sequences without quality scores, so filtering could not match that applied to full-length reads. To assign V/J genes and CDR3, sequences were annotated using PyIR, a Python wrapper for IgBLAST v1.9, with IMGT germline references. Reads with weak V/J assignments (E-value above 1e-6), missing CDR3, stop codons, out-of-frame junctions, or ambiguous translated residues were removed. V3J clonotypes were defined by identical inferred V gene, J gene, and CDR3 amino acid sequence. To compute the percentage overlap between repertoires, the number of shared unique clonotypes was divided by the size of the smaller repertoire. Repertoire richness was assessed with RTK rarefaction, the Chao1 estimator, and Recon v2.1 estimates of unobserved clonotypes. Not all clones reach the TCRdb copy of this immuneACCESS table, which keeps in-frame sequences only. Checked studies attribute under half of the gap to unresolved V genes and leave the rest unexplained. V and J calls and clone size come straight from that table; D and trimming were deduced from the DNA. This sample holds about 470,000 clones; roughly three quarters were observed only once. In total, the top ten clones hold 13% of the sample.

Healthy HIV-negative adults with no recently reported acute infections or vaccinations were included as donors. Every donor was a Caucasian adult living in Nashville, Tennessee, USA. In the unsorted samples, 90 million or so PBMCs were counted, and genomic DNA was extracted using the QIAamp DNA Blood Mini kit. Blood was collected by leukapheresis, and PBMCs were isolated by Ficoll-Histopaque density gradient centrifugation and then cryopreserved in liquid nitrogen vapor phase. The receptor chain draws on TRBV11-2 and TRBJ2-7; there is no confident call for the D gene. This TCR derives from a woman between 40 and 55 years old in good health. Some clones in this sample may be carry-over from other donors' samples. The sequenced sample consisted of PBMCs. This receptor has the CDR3 CASSLGLPAAIYEQYF. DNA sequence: TGTGCCAGCAGCTTAGGTTTGCCAGCCGCCATCTACGAGCAGTACTTC.